This T cell receptor (beta chain) was captured by sequencing in a study of T-cell memory formation after mild COVID-19 (dated by TCRdb to about 2021). About the full investigation: TCR sequence clusters from the two donors were largely donor specific. The cohort comprised two young, previously healthy adult volunteers, one female and one male. T-cell clones expanding and contracting after mild COVID-19 in a couple of donors were tracked by longitudinal TCRalpha and TCRbeta repertoire sequencing. Results and caveats for the whole study, not just this receptor: Clones contracting from day 15 to 85 had balanced CD4/CD8 phenotypes, while a second wave expanding from day 15 to 37 was biased towards CD4+. Contracting CD4+ clones turned up mainly in the CM and EM memory subsets, whereas EMRA was where CD8+ clones were enriched. Some responding clones were detected in pre-infection memory, which suggested that pre-existing cross-reactive memory T cells had joined the SARS-CoV-2 response. The second-wave clones that peaked on day 37 were not confirmed to be SARS-CoV-2 specific. Only two mild cases were covered in the study, and larger cohorts including severe cases with pre-infection samples were considered necessary.

The sample holds one count of this clonotype. Its antigen is not yet known. Within one base of it there is no much larger clone, and no base qualities were kept. A solitary read yields weak support. Data came from an Illumina NovaSeq 6000. cDNA libraries for TCRalpha and TCRbeta were prepared by 5'RACE using constant-segment primers, with sample barcodes and unique molecular identifiers added. Trizol reagent was used to extract RNA from every sample. Amplification of the libraries took two PCR steps, and the second step added a second sample barcode plus Illumina TruSeq adapters. The libraries were sequenced on an Illumina NovaSeq using 2 x 150 bp paired-end reads. In the source study's methods: The reads were demultiplexed and collapsed into UMI-guided consensus sequences using migec v1.2.7. Using mixcr v2.1.11, UMI consensuses were aligned to TRA and TRB V and J templates and then assembled into clonotypes. A clonotype was counted as expanded or contracted only if both edgeR and NoisET called the change significant, with noise models trained on biological replicates. For edgeR calls, a false discovery rate-adjusted p below 0.01 and a log2 fold-change threshold of 1 were applied. As an exploratory analysis of dynamics, max-normalized trajectories of the 1000 most abundant clonotypes were examined by PCA with hierarchical clustering. Separately sequenced CD4+ and CD8+ repertoires were used to assign the CD4 or CD8 phenotype of responding clones. TCRdb trimmed public reads at Q25 via fastp, called clones via MiXCR and kept in-frame beta chains. Here each entry gathers all rows of one CDR3 protein and keeps the most common genes and DNA. The V and J calls here are based on TCRdb, not the publication. Across this sample there are around 30,000 distinct CDR3 sequences, with roughly an eighth seen only once. Roughly 15% of the sample is taken by the ten largest.

Ficoll-Paque density gradient centrifugation was the method used to isolate PBMCs. This clonotype originated in an adult woman who had mild COVID-19 (a few samples of this study predate the infection). The sample titles of this study are shuffled in the database, so cell type and time point are left out; the donor was told from shared clones. The sample taken for sequencing was PBMCs or a T cell subset sorted from them (not recorded which).

This receptor carries the CDR3 CASSAGWNTGELFF. The DNA sequence follows: TGTGCCAGCAGTGCGGGTTGGAACACCGGGGAGCTGTTTTTT. The chain employs TRBV27 and TRBJ2-2; possibly the D gene is TRBD2, per 5 matching bases. V and J lose 5 bases and 1 base, and a span of 8 bases separates them. Measured from the cysteine to the phenylalanine, the CDR3 is 14 residues long. This entry keeps only the CDR3 DNA: 42 bases, framed from base 1. The germline V gene (reference sequence) provides CDR1 MNHEY and CDR2 SMNVEV.